This T cell receptor (beta chain) was found in a study of blood T cell repertoires in COVID-19. About the study: From T cells, B-cell-depleted T cells, or PBMCs came the material, which was cDNA or gDNA.

Between the trimmed V and J ends, which lost 7 bases and 8 bases, there was a span of 11 bases. The CDR3 runs to 11 residues. Per germline, CDR1 MDHEN and CDR2 SYDVKM. Under the authors' procedure: By means of reference gene primer amplification, nucleated cell counts were estimated. The repertoire was sequenced with immunoSEQ multiplex PCR; TCRdb's copy has only in-frame clones and lacks some. The V and J calls and clone size are taken from that table; D and trimming were inferred from the DNA. The data hold tens of thousands of clones, with around nine tenths observed a single time. J is TRBJ1-2 and V is TRBV28; weak D call: TRBD1 (5 bases). The sequencing input was peripheral blood. This TCR was recovered from a man aged 80 or over with active or convalescent COVID-19. The CDR3: CASTSGLGYTF. The CDR3 DNA reads TGTGCCAGCACCTCAGGGTTGGGCTACACCTTC.